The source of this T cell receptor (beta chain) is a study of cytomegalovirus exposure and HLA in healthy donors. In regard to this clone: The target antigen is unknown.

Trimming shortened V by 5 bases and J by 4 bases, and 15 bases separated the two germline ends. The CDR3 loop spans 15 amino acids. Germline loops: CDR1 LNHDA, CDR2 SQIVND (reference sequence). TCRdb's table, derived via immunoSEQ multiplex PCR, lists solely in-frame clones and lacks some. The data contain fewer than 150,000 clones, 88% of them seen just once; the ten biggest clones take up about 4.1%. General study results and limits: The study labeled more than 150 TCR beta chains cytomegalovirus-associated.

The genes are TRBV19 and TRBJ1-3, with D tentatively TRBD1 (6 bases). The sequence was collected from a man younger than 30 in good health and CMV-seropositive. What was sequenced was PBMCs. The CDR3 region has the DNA TGTGCCAGTAGTTTATCGCGACAGGCGGGAAACACCATATATTTT. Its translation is CASSLSRQAGNTIYF.